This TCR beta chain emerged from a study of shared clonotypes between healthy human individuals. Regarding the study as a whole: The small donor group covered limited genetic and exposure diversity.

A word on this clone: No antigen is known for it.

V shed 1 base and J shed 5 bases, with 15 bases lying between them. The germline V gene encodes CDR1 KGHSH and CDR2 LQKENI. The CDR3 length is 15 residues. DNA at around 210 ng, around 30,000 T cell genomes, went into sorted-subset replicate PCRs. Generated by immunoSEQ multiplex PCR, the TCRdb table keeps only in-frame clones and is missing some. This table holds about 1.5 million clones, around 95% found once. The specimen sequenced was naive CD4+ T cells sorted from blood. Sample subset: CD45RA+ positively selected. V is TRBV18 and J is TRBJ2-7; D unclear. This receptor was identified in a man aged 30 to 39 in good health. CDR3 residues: CASSPRIGEVNEQYF. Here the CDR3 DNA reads TGTGCCAGCTCACCACGCATTGGGGAAGTTAACGAGCAGTACTTC.